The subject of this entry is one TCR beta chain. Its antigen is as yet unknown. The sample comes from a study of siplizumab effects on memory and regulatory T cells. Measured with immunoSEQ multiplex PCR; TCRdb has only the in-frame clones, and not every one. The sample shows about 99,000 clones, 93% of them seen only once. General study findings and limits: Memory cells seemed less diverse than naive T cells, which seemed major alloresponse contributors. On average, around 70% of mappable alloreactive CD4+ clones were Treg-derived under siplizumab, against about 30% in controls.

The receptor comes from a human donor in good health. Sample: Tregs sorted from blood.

The CDR3, as DNA: TGTGCCAGCTCGCCGGGACAGGGAGGAGGCTACGAGCAGTACTTC. It specifies CASSPGQGGGYEQYF. The rearrangement links TRBV18 to TRBJ2-7; 9 bases are a match to TRBD1. CDR3 size: 15 residues. The V segment lost 6 bases and the J segment 3 bases; nucleotides outside the gene matches: 9. The V gene's germline CDR1 is KGHSH and CDR2 LQKENI.